The 27 T cell receptor beta chains below were found in one sample sequenced in a study of cytotoxic CD8 clonotypes in ibrutinib-treated CLL. Repertoires were generated with immunoSEQ multiplex PCR, while TCRdb's copy carries only in-frame clones and drops some. The sample yields around 150,000 clones, around 80% seen once. Sequences were derived from PBMCs, sampled after 36 months of ibrutinib treatment. Receptor source: a human donor with chronic lymphocytic leukemia.

The chain has TRBV5-4 and TRBJ2-5; TRBD2 matches 10 bases. Unmatched junction bases numbered 5, after V lost 4 bases and J lost 2 bases. This CDR3 is 15 amino acids long. Germline V lookup: CDR1 SGHNT, CDR2 YYREEE (reference sequence). The CDR3 reads CASSRGLADQETQYF. The CDR3 bases are TGTGCCAGCAGCCGCGGACTAGCGGATCAAGAGACCCAGTACTTC.

The genes are TRBV5-4 and TRBJ2-7, with TRBD1 as a possible D gene (5 bases). Germline-derived CDR1 and CDR2 are SGHNT and YYREEE (reference sequence). CDR3 length: 12 residues. With 4 bases removed from V and 3 bases from J, the gap between germline ends came to 8 bases. In DNA, the CDR3 is TGTGCCAGCAGCGTCGACAGCTACGAGCAGTACTTC. Its protein product is CASSVDSYEQYF.

J is TRBJ1-1 and V is TRBV19; unclear D gene. Germline CDR1 reads LNHDA; CDR2 reads SQIVND (reference sequence). Trimming pared 3 bases from V and 0 bases from J, leaving 8 bases between. CDR3 size: 14 residues. This CDR3 is CASSISRMNTEAFF. The DNA of the CDR3 is TGTGCCAGTAGTATTTCCAGGATGAACACTGAAGCTTTCTTT. Full variable domain (remainder filled in from reference TRBV19 and TRBJ1-1): DGGITQSPKYLFRKEGQNVTLSCEQNLNHDAMYWYRQDPGQGLRLIYYSQIVNDFQKGDIAEGYSVSREKKESFPLTVTSAQKNPTAFYLCASSISRMNTEAFFGQGTRLTVV.

The chain carries TRBV30 and TRBJ1-1, with no clear D. The CDR3 is 17 amino acids. The germline V gene has CDR1 GTSNPN and CDR2 SVGIG (reference sequence). V lost 0 bases and J 0 bases, leaving 17 bases between the germline ends. The CDR3 DNA reads as TGTGCCTGGAGTGTAAGAAACTTTATGATCATGAACACTGAAGCTTTCTTT. Translation gives CAWSVRNFMIMNTEAFF.

V and J are TRBV30 and TRBJ2-2; the D is unclear. This CDR3 is 14 amino acids long. Trimming shortened V by 0 bases and J by 7 bases, and 12 bases separated the two germline ends. Germline V gives CDR1 GTSNPN, CDR2 SVGIG (reference sequence). Written as DNA, the CDR3 is TGTGCCTGGAGTGTACTCCACCGGTTCGGGGAGCTGTTTTTT. Its translation: CAWSVLHRFGELFF.

The rearrangement uses TRBV5-6 and TRBJ1-3; D might be TRBD1 (6 bases). V lost 3 bases and J 2 bases, leaving 12 bases between the germline ends. Per germline, CDR1 SGHDT and CDR2 YYEEEE. CDR3 length equals 15 residues. The CDR3 region is CASSYTGAPGNTIYF. The CDR3 DNA follows: TGTGCCAGCAGCTACACGGGGGCCCCTGGAAACACCATATATTTT.

This chain connects TRBV2 to TRBJ1-4; D gene uncertain. The germline CDR1 and CDR2 sequences are SNHLY and FYNNEI. The CDR3 contains 14 residues. Trimming stripped 5 bases from V and 4 bases from J, with 11 bases between. The CDR3, as DNA: TGTGCCAGCAGTCCTACATGGATTAATGAAAAACTGTTTTTT. It codes for CASSPTWINEKLFF.

The rearrangement uses TRBV9 and TRBJ2-3, with unresolved D. The germline V gene has CDR1 SGDLS and CDR2 YYNGEE. V was shortened by 3 bases and J by 1 base, with 15 bases between the two germline ends. This CDR3 comprises 16 residues. The CDR3 here is CASSGGAVDRTDTQYF. For the CDR3, the DNA is TGTGCCAGCAGCGGCGGAGCAGTAGACCGCACAGATACGCAGTATTTT.

This clone has just a few counts. The rearrangement links TRBV11-3 to TRBJ2-7, with D perhaps matching TRBD1 (6 bases). V lost 4 bases to trimming and J lost 1 base, with 8 bases between them. The CDR3 has 13 residues. CDR1 is SGHNT, CDR2 YENEEA, per germline. The CDR3 DNA reads as TGTGCCAGCAGCTCGGGACATTCCTACGAGCAGTACTTC. Amino acid sequence: CASSSGHSYEQYF.

V is TRBV11-2 and J is TRBJ2-3, with D perhaps TRBD1 or TRBD2 (5 bases each). The V and J ends lost 5 bases and 2 bases respectively, with 14 bases between them. This CDR3 is 15 amino acids long. The germline gives CDR1 SGHAT, CDR2 FQNNGV. CDR3 DNA: TGTGCCAGCAGCCGAGGGGACGCCCACACAGATACGCAGTATTTT. It translates to CASSRGDAHTDTQYF.

V gene TRBV7-8 combines with J gene TRBJ1-2; TRBD1 matches at 9 bases. V lost 5 bases to trimming and J lost 8 bases; unmatched junction nucleotides: 12. The CDR3 spans 15 residues. The germline CDR1 and CDR2 sequences are SGHVS and FQNEAQ. The DNA of the CDR3 is TGTGCCAGCAGCCCGGACAGGGGCCTACGTTCCGGCTACACCTTC. Protein: CASSPDRGLRSGYTF.

The rearrangement links TRBV28 to TRBJ1-5, with D perhaps TRBD1 (5 bases). The CDR3 runs to 16 residues. Trimming shortened V by 6 bases and J by 3 bases, and 18 bases separated the two germline ends. The germline gives CDR1 MDHEN, CDR2 SYDVKM. The CDR3 spells CASSPPSVRVNQPQHF. In DNA form, the CDR3 reads TGTGCCAGCAGCCCGCCCTCCGTCAGGGTCAATCAGCCCCAGCATTTT.

The chain joins TRBV5-1 to TRBJ2-5; D is possibly TRBD1 or TRBD2 (5 bases each). V lost 4 bases and J lost 6, with 19 bases in between. The CDR3 has 15 residues. Germline lookup yields CDR1 SGHRS and CDR2 YFSETQ. The CDR3 protein is CASSQAGTARQTQYF. The CDR3, as DNA: TGCGCCAGCAGCCAAGCCGGGACCGCCAGGCAGACCCAGTACTTC.

The genes are TRBV7-8 and TRBJ2-1; 14 nucleotides match TRBD2. The CDR3 consists of 17 residues. From germline, CDR1 is SGHVS and CDR2 FQNEAQ. Losses at the gene ends were 5 bases for V and 10 bases for J; bases not matched to a gene: 13. For the CDR3, the DNA is TGTGCCAGCAGCCACCGCGGGGGGACTAGCGGGGGCGGAGAGCAGTTCTTC. Translating it yields CASSHRGGTSGGGEQFF. Full variable domain (missing parts from reference TRBV7-8 and TRBJ2-1): GAGVSQSPRYKVAKRGQDVALRCDPISGHVSLFWYQQALGQGPEFLTYFQNEAQLDKSGLPSDRFFAERPEGSVSTLKIQRTQQEDSAVYLCASSHRGGTSGGGEQFFGPGTRLTVL.

This sequence joins TRBV29-1 and TRBJ2-3; D is ambiguous. The CDR3 is made up of 14 amino acids. The germline CDR1 and CDR2 sequences are SQVTM and ANQGSEA. Between the trimmed V and J ends, which lost 3 bases and 6 bases, there was a span of 16 bases. This CDR3 reads CSVDLGWEEDTQYF. In DNA, the CDR3 is TGCAGCGTTGATCTAGGGTGGGAAGAGGATACGCAGTATTTT.

The gene calls are TRBV5-6 and TRBJ1-3; D possibly corresponds to TRBD1 (5 bases). The CDR3 extends over 17 amino acids. Trimming stripped 5 bases from V and 0 bases from J, with 18 bases between. Per the germline V gene, CDR1 is SGHDT and CDR2 is YYEEEE. CDR3 coding DNA: TGTGCCAGCAGGGATGTTACAGGCTTCTTCTCTGGAAACACCATATATTTT. Protein product: CASRDVTGFFSGNTIYF.

This sequence joins TRBV30 and TRBJ2-7; D ambiguous. The V gene lost 4 bases and the J gene lost 4 bases, with 11 bases spanning the gap. The CDR3 loop spans 12 amino acids. Germline V gives CDR1 GTSNPN, CDR2 SVGIG (reference sequence). Here the CDR3 reads CAWTTSGYEQYF. For the CDR3, the DNA is TGTGCCTGGACCACGTCCGGATACGAGCAGTACTTC.

The chain links TRBV28 to TRBJ2-7; either TRBD1 or TRBD2 may supply D (5 bases each). With 6 bases removed from V and 3 bases from J, the gap between germline ends came to 15 bases. From germline, CDR1 is MDHEN and CDR2 SYDVKM. The CDR3 sequence is 14 residues long. Here the CDR3 reads CASRGALGVYEQYF. The CDR3 DNA reads as TGTGCCAGCAGAGGGGCCTTGGGGGTCTACGAGCAGTACTTC.

The V gene is TRBV9, the J gene TRBJ1-6; D uncertain. Trimming pared 3 bases from V and 10 bases from J, leaving 14 bases between. CDR1 and CDR2 (germline): SGDLS, YYNGEE. The CDR3 has 14 residues. The CDR3 DNA is TGTGCCAGCAGCGAGAGATGGGTAGACTCACCCCTCCACTTT. It encodes CASSERWVDSPLHF.

V is TRBV6-5 and J is TRBJ1-4, with D possibly being TRBD1 (5 bases). Trimming left V 0 bases short and J 11 bases short, with 19 bases between. The CDR3 runs to 16 residues. Germline V gene sequence: CDR1 MNHEY, CDR2 SVGAGI. CDR3 nucleotides: TGTGCCAGCAGTTACTCGAACAACAGGCACCTTGCGAAACTGTTTTTT. Translating it yields CASSYSNNRHLAKLFF.

The V gene is TRBV6-5, the J gene TRBJ1-2, with 12 nucleotides matching TRBD1. CDR1 is MNHEY and CDR2 is SVGAGI in the germline V gene. The CDR3 has 15 amino acids. Trimming cost V 4 bases and J 4 bases; bases outside gene matches: 4. CDR3 sequence: CASSFGTGGGYGYTF. The CDR3 region has the DNA TGTGCCAGCAGTTTCGGGACAGGGGGCGGCTATGGCTACACCTTC.

This clone was detected many times. The rearrangement uses TRBV27 and TRBJ2-5, with 7 bases aligning to TRBD1. V shed 6 bases and J 5 bases; nucleotides not matched to a gene: 12. CDR1 and CDR2 from the germline V gene are MNHEY and SMNVEV (reference sequence). There are 15 residues in the CDR3. The DNA for the CDR3 is TGTGCCAGCAGAGCCCTTTTAGGGGGCGCGGAGACCCAGTACTTC. Encoded protein: CASRALLGGAETQYF.

The V call is TRBV18, the J call TRBJ2-7, with TRBD1 identical over 7 bases. The CDR3 extends over 14 amino acids. Trimming removed 4 bases from V and 5 bases from J; junction bases left unmatched: 8. The germline V gene encodes CDR1 KGHSH and CDR2 LQKENI. In DNA form, the CDR3 reads TGTGCCAGCTCACGACAGGGAAACTATAACGAGCAGTACTTC. Translation: CASSRQGNYNEQYF.

The chain is built from TRBV7-9 and TRBJ1-1; D possibly corresponds to TRBD1 (5 bases). The germline CDR1 and CDR2 sequences are SEHNR and FQNEAQ (reference sequence). This CDR3 contains 12 residues. The ends were cut back, 6 bases at V and 4 bases at J, with 9 bases in the middle. This CDR3 reads CASRQGPTEAFF. The CDR3 DNA reads as TGTGCCAGCAGGCAGGGTCCCACTGAAGCTTTCTTT.

Worth noting for this clone: Other DNA sequences in the sample encode the same CDR3. The chain has TRBV5-1 and TRBJ1-4, with D maybe TRBD1 (5 bases). Between the trimmed V and J ends, which lost 2 bases and 7 bases, there was a span of 12 bases. Germline values: CDR1 SGHRS, CDR2 YFSETQ. The CDR3 is 14 residues long. The DNA for the CDR3 is TGCGCCAGCAGCTTAACGGGGGGTAGTGAAAAACTGTTTTTT. It yields the protein CASSLTGGSEKLFF.

The chain uses TRBV7-8 and TRBJ1-2; D may be TRBD1 (6 bases). The germline V gene has CDR1 SGHVS and CDR2 FQNEAQ. CDR3 length: 16 residues. Trimming removed 5 bases from V and 5 bases from J, with 21 bases in between. CDR3 DNA sequence: TGTGCCAGCAGCCCCCACCGGGGGGGCCGTGAGTATGGCTACACCTTC. Protein: CASSPHRGGREYGYTF.

The chain uses TRBV9 and TRBJ1-1; D is perhaps TRBD1 (6 bases). Germline V lookup: CDR1 SGDLS, CDR2 YYNGEE. V lost 4 bases to trimming and J lost 6 bases, with 22 bases between them. The CDR3 contains 16 residues. As DNA, the CDR3 is TGTGCCAGCAGCACCCTCAGGGGAGGTGGTCTAGCTGAAGCTTTCTTT. Its protein is CASSTLRGGGLAEAFF.